The 26 T cell receptor beta chains given below trace back to one sample, sequenced in a study of beta chain features in type 1 diabetes. These receptors' targets are unknown. Study outcomes and limitations: Moderately but significantly shorter TCRB CDR3s were found in Type 1 diabetes patients in all four CD4+ subsets.

Every isolated RNA sample was fully reverse transcribed, so sequencing captured expressed TCRB transcripts. The data were produced by immunoSEQ multiplex PCR, yet TCRdb's version contains in-frame clones alone and is incomplete. The sample has fewer than 300,000 clones; 11% are singletons. Sequencing was done on a sample of naive CD4+ T cells from blood. The receptors shown here come from a man aged 25 to 45 with type 1 diabetes.

V and J are TRBV5-1 and TRBJ1-2; D is possibly TRBD1 (5 bases). The V and J ends lost 4 bases and 8 bases respectively, with 15 bases between them. The germline gives CDR1 SGHRS, CDR2 YFSETQ. CDR3 size: 13 residues. CDR3 nucleotides: TGCGCCAGCAGCCCGGCCGTGGGGCAGGGCTACACCTTC. Translation: CASSPAVGQGYTF.

J is TRBJ1-1 and V is TRBV19; TRBD1 agrees at 11 bases. The CDR3 is 15 residues long. Germline values: CDR1 LNHDA, CDR2 SQIVND (reference sequence). Losses at the gene ends were 4 bases for V and 0 bases for J; bases not matched to a gene: 1. The CDR3, as DNA: TGTGCCAGTAGTAGGACAGGGGGCCTGAACACTGAAGCTTTCTTT. It is translated as CASSRTGGLNTEAFF. The variable domain in full, with the rest retrieved from reference TRBV19 and TRBJ1-1, is DGGITQSPKYLFRKEGQNVTLSCEQNLNHDAMYWYRQDPGQGLRLIYYSQIVNDFQKGDIAEGYSVSREKKESFPLTVTSAQKNPTAFYLCASSRTGGLNTEAFFGQGTRLTVV.

The rearrangement joins TRBV27 to TRBJ2-7; the D gene is possibly TRBD2 (6 bases). The CDR3 sequence is 13 residues long. Germline V gene sequence: CDR1 MNHEY, CDR2 SMNVEV (reference sequence). V lost 4 bases and J lost 0, with 7 bases in between. CDR3 amino acids: CASSSGSSYEQYF. Written as DNA, the CDR3 is TGTGCCAGCAGTTCCGGGAGCTCCTACGAGCAGTACTTC.

The chain employs TRBV29-1 and TRBJ1-2, with 11 bases that match TRBD1. This CDR3 has 13 residues. CDR1 and CDR2 from the germline V gene are SQVTM and ANQGSEA. The J segment lost 4 bases and the V segment lost 7 bases, leaving 5 bases of the junction unmatched. This chain's CDR3 is CSARDRGIYGYTF. In DNA form, the CDR3 reads TGCAGCGCCCGGGACAGGGGGATCTATGGCTACACCTTC. The complete variable domain, with remaining parts taken from reference TRBV29-1 and TRBJ1-2, reads SAVISQKPSRDICQRGTSLTIQCQVDSQVTMMFWYRQQPGQSLTLIATANQGSEATYESGFVIDKFPISRPNLTFSTLTVSNMSPEDSSIYLCSARDRGIYGYTFGSGTRLTVV.

V and J are TRBV4-3 and TRBJ2-4; D is unclear. The CDR3 sequence is 16 residues long. The V end was cut by 3 bases, the J end by 0 bases, with 12 bases between. Germline V gene sequence: CDR1 LGHNA, CDR2 YSLEER. CDR3 loop: CASSQAFSLAKNIQYF. Here the CDR3 DNA reads TGCGCCAGCAGCCAGGCATTTTCTCTAGCCAAAAACATTCAGTACTTC.

This clone has only a few counts. The V and J genes are TRBV7-9 and TRBJ2-7; D call uncertain. This CDR3 is built from 12 residues. Per the germline V gene, CDR1 is SEHNR and CDR2 is FQNEAQ (reference sequence). V lost 4 bases to trimming and J lost 6 bases, with 10 bases between them. CDR3 nucleotides: TGTGCCAGCAGCTCCGAGGTGGTCGAGCAGTACTTC. Translating it yields CASSSEVVEQYF.

The rearrangement joins TRBV4-2 to TRBJ1-4, with D perhaps TRBD1 (5 bases). Deletions cut 4 bases from V and 7 bases from J, with 7 bases between. This CDR3 has 12 residues. Germline V gives CDR1 LGHNA, CDR2 YNFKEQ. CDR3 loop: CASSPGPEKLFF. The CDR3 region has the DNA TGTGCCAGCAGCCCAGGGCCTGAAAAACTGTTTTTT.

V usage is TRBV27 and J usage is TRBJ2-2; the match to TRBD2 covers 10 bases. V lost 4 bases and J lost 5; bases outside the gene matches: 4. The CDR3 has 15 amino acids. The V gene's germline CDR1 is MNHEY and CDR2 SMNVEV (reference sequence). The CDR3 DNA reads TGTGCCAGCAGTTGGGTAGCGGGGGGAACCGGGGAGCTGTTTTTT. It yields the protein CASSWVAGGTGELFF.

The V gene is TRBV4-2, the J gene TRBJ1-1; D remains ambiguous. The V gene lost 1 base and the J gene lost 8 bases, with 17 bases spanning the gap. The germline CDR1 and CDR2 sequences are LGHNA and YNFKEQ. CDR3 size: 15 residues. CDR3: CASSQVGRSPREAFF. As DNA, the CDR3 is TGTGCCAGCAGCCAAGTCGGTCGAAGTCCCAGGGAAGCTTTCTTT.

CDR3 in DNA: TGTGCCAGCAGCCGCTCCTGGGGGGACTCCTACAATGAGCAGTTCTTC. This sequence encodes CASSRSWGDSYNEQFF. The chain is built from TRBV5-4 and TRBJ2-1; possible D gene TRBD2, 6 bases. Deletions cut 4 bases from V and 0 bases from J, with 14 bases between. The germline CDR1 and CDR2 sequences are SGHNT and YYREEE (reference sequence). CDR3 size: 16 residues. The whole variable domain, filled in from reference TRBV5-4 and TRBJ2-1, reads ETGVTQSPTHLIKTRGQQVTLRCSSQSGHNTVSWYQQALGQGPQFIFQYYREEENGRGNFPPRFSGLQFPNYSSELNVNALELDDSALYLCASSRSWGDSYNEQFFGPGTRLTVL.

This clone has just a few counts. V is TRBV11-2 and J is TRBJ2-5; 7 bases match TRBD2. Germline V CDR1 and CDR2: SGHAT, FQNNGV. The V gene end was trimmed by 5 bases and the J gene end by 1 base; junction bases not matched to a gene: 10. The CDR3 runs to 16 residues. For the CDR3, the DNA is TGTGCCAGCAGCCCAAGGGGCGGGGGACCCCAAGAGACCCAGTACTTC. This translates into CASSPRGGGPQETQYF.

This clone was seen more than once but under ten times. The chain has TRBV29-1 and TRBJ2-1; D may be TRBD1 (6 bases). Germline V gene lookup returns CDR1 SQVTM and CDR2 ANQGSEA. The V end was cut by 6 bases, the J end by 12 bases, with 18 bases between. There are 12 residues in the CDR3. This CDR3 reads CSVVRTAPRQFF. CDR3 nucleotide sequence: TGCAGCGTCGTACGGACAGCACCCCGGCAGTTCTTC.

This clone was found a few times. CDR3 amino acids: CASSQGGGKQPQHF. In DNA, the CDR3 is TGTGCCAGCAGCCAGGGAGGAGGGAAGCAGCCCCAGCATTTT. J is TRBJ1-5 and V is TRBV28; D might be TRBD1 (5 bases). Trimming removed 6 bases from V and 7 bases from J, with 16 bases in between. The CDR3 spans 14 residues. The germline gives CDR1 MDHEN, CDR2 SYDVKM.

The chain recombines TRBV29-1 with TRBJ1-1; D may be TRBD1 (6 bases). V lost 6 bases, J lost 0 bases, and 11 bases lay in between. Germline V CDR1 and CDR2: SQVTM, ANQGSEA. This CDR3 is 13 amino acids long. The CDR3 nucleotides are TGCAGCGTACAGGGACGGGTGAACACTGAAGCTTTCTTT. This encodes CSVQGRVNTEAFF.

The chain is built from TRBV11-2 and TRBJ2-1, with a possible D match to TRBD2 (7 bases). The CDR3 extends over 15 amino acids. The germline V and J ends were trimmed by 1 base and 7 bases, with 14 bases remaining between them. Germline V gives CDR1 SGHAT, CDR2 FQNNGV. CDR3 sequence reads: CASSLGVAGANEQFF. In DNA, the CDR3 is TGTGCCAGCAGCTTAGGGGTGGCGGGGGCGAATGAGCAGTTCTTC.

The chain couples TRBV7-9 to TRBJ2-3; 7 bases agree with TRBD2. Germline assignment: CDR1 SEHNR and CDR2 FQNEAQ (reference sequence). The CDR3 totals 17 residues. V lost 0 bases, J lost 3 bases, and 9 bases stayed unmatched. CDR3 in DNA: TGTGCCAGCAGCTTAGCGCTAGCGGTGAGAGGAACAGATACGCAGTATTTT. Translating it yields CASSLALAVRGTDTQYF. Full variable domain (outside the CDR3, taken from reference TRBV7-9 and TRBJ2-3): DTGVSQNPRHKITKRGQNVTFRCDPISEHNRLYWYRQTLGQGPEFLTYFQNEAQLEKSRLLSDRFSAERPKGSFSTLEIQRTEQGDSAMYLCASSLALAVRGTDTQYFGPGTRLTVL.

This clone has just a few counts. The CDR3 loop is CASSHTAREQYF. As DNA, the CDR3 is TGTGCCAGCAGCCATACCGCGCGAGAGCAGTACTTC. The chain employs TRBV4-2 and TRBJ2-7; D gene unclear. The CDR3 loop spans 12 amino acids. The V gene's germline CDR1 is LGHNA and CDR2 YNFKEQ. Trimming removed 3 bases from V and 7 bases from J, with 10 bases in between.

The gene calls are TRBV5-1 and TRBJ2-3; TRBD1 aligns across 8 bases. Germline assignment: CDR1 SGHRS and CDR2 YFSETQ. CDR3 size: 15 residues. J gave up 4 bases and V 4 bases, and 8 bases lay outside the gene matches. CDR3 nucleotide sequence: TGCGCCAGCAGCCCGGGCGGACAGGGTGCAGATACGCAGTATTTT. Protein: CASSPGGQGADTQYF.

V and J are TRBV7-9 and TRBJ2-5; D gene uncertain. Germline CDR1 reads SEHNR; CDR2 reads FQNEAQ (reference sequence). The CDR3 consists of 14 residues. Between the trimmed V and J ends, which lost 2 bases and 0 bases, there was a span of 7 bases. CDR3 sequence: CASSLSEYQETQYF. DNA for the CDR3: TGTGCCAGCAGCTTATCCGAGTACCAAGAGACCCAGTACTTC.

The chain carries TRBV10-3 and TRBJ1-2; D perhaps matches TRBD1 (6 bases). Germline loops: CDR1 ENHRY, CDR2 SYGVKD. The length of the CDR3 is 13 residues. V was shortened by 3 bases and J by 6 bases, with 11 bases between the two germline ends. The CDR3 sequence: CAISEQGSHGYTF. The CDR3, as DNA: TGTGCCATCAGTGAACAGGGAAGCCATGGCTACACCTTC.

This clone showed up just a few times. V and J are TRBV9 and TRBJ1-1, with D possibly matching TRBD1 (6 bases). This CDR3 comprises 14 residues. CDR1 is SGDLS, CDR2 YYNGEE, per germline. V dropped 2 bases and J dropped 1 base, with 9 bases sitting between them. CDR3: CASSVGAGNTEAFF. CDR3 coding DNA: TGTGCCAGCAGCGTGGGGGCTGGGAACACTGAAGCTTTCTTT.

This clone has just a few counts. The CDR3 coding sequence is TGTGCCAGCAGCTTAGTTGTATGGGCCGAGGGCATTCAGTACTTC. Encoded protein: CASSLVVWAEGIQYF. The rearrangement links TRBV7-2 to TRBJ2-4, with TRBD2 as a possible D gene (5 bases). The CDR3 consists of 15 residues. The V and J ends lost 1 base and 9 bases respectively, with 16 bases between them. The germline gives CDR1 SGHTA, CDR2 FQGNSA.

V is TRBV10-3 and J is TRBJ1-1; possible D gene TRBD1, 6 bases. The length of the CDR3 is 14 residues. Germline assignment: CDR1 ENHRY and CDR2 SYGVKD. Trimming removed 6 bases at V and 1 base at J, with 12 bases between. CDR3 in DNA: TGTGCCATCAGGGGGGACACCCCGAACACTGAAGCTTTCTTT. This sequence encodes CAIRGDTPNTEAFF.

The chain recombines TRBV6-6 with TRBJ2-7, with TRBD1 identical over 7 bases. Germline loops: CDR1 MNHNY, CDR2 SVGAGI (reference sequence). The CDR3 is made up of 15 amino acids. The V gene end was trimmed by 1 base and the J gene end by 11 bases; junction bases not matched to a gene: 14. CDR3 sequence reads: CASSYYRDSPRPKYF. The CDR3 region has the DNA TGTGCCAGCAGTTACTACCGGGACAGTCCAAGGCCCAAGTACTTC.

This clone was seen a few times. The V call is TRBV15, the J call TRBJ1-1; unclear D gene. V dropped 2 bases and J dropped 1 base, with 5 bases sitting between them. CDR1 is LNHNV, CDR2 YYDKDF, per germline (reference sequence). This CDR3 spans 13 amino acids. In DNA, the CDR3 is TGTGCCACCAGCAGATCAGGGAACACTGAAGCTTTCTTT. Translation gives CATSRSGNTEAFF.

The chain couples TRBV4-1 to TRBJ1-2, with D possibly matching TRBD1 (6 bases). Germline CDR1 and CDR2: MGHRA and YSYEKL. V was pared by 0 bases and J by 2 bases, with 19 bases between. The CDR3 covers 18 residues. The CDR3 bases are TGCGCCAGCAGCCAAGAACCGTCGGCCGGGACAATAAACTATGGCTACACCTTC. Translated, it gives CASSQEPSAGTINYGYTF.